This paragraph reports one T cell receptor beta chain. Antigen: not known. The assay was immunoSEQ multiplex PCR, and TCRdb's table has in-frame clones only and misses some. Among roughly 63,000 clones listed, roughly 80% were seen once. The data stem from a study of PD-L1 blockade in urothelial cancer. Per the germline V gene, CDR1 is SGHVS and CDR2 is FQNEAQ. The ends were cut back, 5 bases at V and 4 bases at J, with 17 bases in the middle. This CDR3 spans 15 amino acids. Findings and limits, study-wide: Durable benefit accompanied greater 3-week expansion of tumor-associated blood clones.

Time point indicated: pretreatment peripheral blood. Patients' cancers were locally advanced or metastatic urothelial carcinomas. Sequences were derived from PBMCs, sampled around atezolizumab (anti-PD-L1) treatment. The chain carries TRBV7-8 and TRBJ1-1; the D gene is possibly TRBD1 (5 bases). This receptor was obtained from a man aged 65-85 years with urothelial cancer. CDR3 DNA: TGTGCCAGCAGCCTGATTCGTCGGGGGTCCACTGAAGCTTTCTTT. Translating it yields CASSLIRRGSTEAFF.